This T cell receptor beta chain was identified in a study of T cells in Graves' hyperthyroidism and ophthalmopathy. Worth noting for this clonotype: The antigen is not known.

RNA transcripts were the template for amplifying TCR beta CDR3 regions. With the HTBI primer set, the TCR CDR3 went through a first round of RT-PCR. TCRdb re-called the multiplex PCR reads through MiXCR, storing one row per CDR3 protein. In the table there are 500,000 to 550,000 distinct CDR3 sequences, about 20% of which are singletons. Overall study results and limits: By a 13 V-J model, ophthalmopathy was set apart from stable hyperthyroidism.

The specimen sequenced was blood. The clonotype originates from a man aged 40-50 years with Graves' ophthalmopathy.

The CDR3 protein is CATSDGFSDGYTF. Written as DNA, the CDR3 is TGTGCCACCAGTGATGGGTTCTCCGACGGCTACACCTTC. The chain recombines TRBV24-1 with TRBJ1-2; no clear D gene. V lost 3 bases and J 8 bases, leaving 12 bases between the germline ends. The CDR3 contains 13 residues. Germline CDR1 reads KGHDR; CDR2 reads SFDVKD.